The 6 T cell receptor beta chains in this list originate from one sample, sequenced in a study of patients and donors after allogeneic stem cell transplantation. MiXCR was run by TCRdb on the RT-PCR reads, yielding one entry per CDR3 protein. Of 800,000 to 1,000,000 distinct CDR3 sequences listed, approximately 18% are singletons. Source material: blood, either unsorted or a sorted T cell fraction (not recorded which). These receptors originate from a human donor who was either an allogeneic HSCT recipient or a stem cell or donor lymphocyte infusion donor (not recorded which). It is not recorded whose cells these are; they may come from a transplant donor.

The rearrangement links TRBV2 to TRBJ1-6; D unclear. Germline V lookup: CDR1 SNHLY, CDR2 FYNNEI. CDR3 length: 16 amino acids. V was pared by 8 bases and J by 0 bases, with 14 bases between. The CDR3 loop is CASRTMPSSYNSPLHF. CDR3 DNA sequence: TGTGCCAGCCGGACGATGCCGAGCTCCTATAATTCACCCCTCCACTTT. The full variable domain, rest sourced from reference TRBV2 and TRBJ1-6, is EPEVTQTPSHQVTQMGQEVILRCVPISNHLYFYWYRQILGQKVEFLVSFYNNEISEKSEIFDDQFSVERPDGSNFTLKIRSTKLEDSAMYFCASRTMPSSYNSPLHFGNGTRLTVT.

The rearrangement joins TRBV20-1 to TRBJ1-4; D may be TRBD1 (6 bases). V was trimmed by 4 bases and J by 5 bases, leaving 17 bases between them. CDR1 is DFQATT and CDR2 is SNEGSKA in the germline V gene (reference sequence). The CDR3 totals 15 residues. In DNA, the CDR3 is TGCAGTGCTACCCCAAGGACAGCCAGAAATGAAAAACTGTTTTTT. This encodes CSATPRTARNEKLFF.

The chain employs TRBV4-1 and TRBJ2-1; 7 nucleotides align to TRBD2. Germline values: CDR1 MGHRA, CDR2 YSYEKL. V was pared by 0 bases and J by 6 bases, with 5 bases of the junction left unmatched. CDR3 length: 15 residues. The CDR3 sequence is CASSQDGLAVNEQFF. Here the CDR3 DNA reads TGCGCCAGCAGCCAAGATGGCCTAGCGGTCAATGAGCAGTTCTTC.

This clonotype was picked up a small number of times. The chain joins TRBV12-3 or TRBV12-4 to TRBJ1-1; TRBD1 matches 7 bases. Unmatched junction bases numbered 4, after V lost 4 bases and J lost 11 bases. The CDR3 consists of 11 residues. CDR3 in amino acids: CASSWDSRAFF. The CDR3 bases are TGTGCCAGCAGTTGGGACAGTCGGGCTTTCTTT.

This clonotype was counted between two and nine times. The rearrangement uses TRBV20-1 and TRBJ2-7, with 8 bases aligning to TRBD2. Germline CDR1 DFQATT, CDR2 SNEGSKA (reference sequence). The V gene end was trimmed by 3 bases and the J gene end by 5 bases; junction bases not matched to a gene: 15. This CDR3 has 16 residues. The CDR3 DNA follows: TGCAGTGCTAGTAAGGCTGTTGGTACTAGCGGACACGAGCAGTACTTC. Its translation is CSASKAVGTSGHEQYF.

This clonotype was counted only a few times. Because the CDR3 is missing its conserved closing phenylalanine or tryptophan, this is likely a read error. No DNA is shown, since the ends of the CDR3 on it are uncertain; the CDR3 is the one TCRdb lists. The chain employs TRBV12-3 or TRBV12-4 and TRBJ1-2; the table's D call, TRBD1, has no DNA check behind it. Inclusive of both ends, the CDR3 amounts to 12 amino acids. CDR3 loop: CASSLAGQGVES.